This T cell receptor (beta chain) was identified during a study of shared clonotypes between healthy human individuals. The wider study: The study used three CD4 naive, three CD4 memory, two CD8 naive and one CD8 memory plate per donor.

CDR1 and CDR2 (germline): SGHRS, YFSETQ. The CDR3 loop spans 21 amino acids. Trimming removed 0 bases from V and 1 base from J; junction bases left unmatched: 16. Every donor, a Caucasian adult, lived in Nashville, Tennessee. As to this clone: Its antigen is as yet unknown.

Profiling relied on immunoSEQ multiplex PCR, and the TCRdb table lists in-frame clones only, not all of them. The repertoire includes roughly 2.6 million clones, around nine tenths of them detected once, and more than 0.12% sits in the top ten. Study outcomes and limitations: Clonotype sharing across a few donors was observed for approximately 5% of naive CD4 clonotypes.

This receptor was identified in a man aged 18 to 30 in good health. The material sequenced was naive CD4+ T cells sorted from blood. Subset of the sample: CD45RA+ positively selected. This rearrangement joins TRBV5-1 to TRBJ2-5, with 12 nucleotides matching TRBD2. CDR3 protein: CASSLAQVGTSGWASQETQYF. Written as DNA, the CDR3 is TGCGCCAGCAGCTTGGCCCAGGTGGGGACTAGCGGGTGGGCCTCCCAAGAGACCCAGTACTTC. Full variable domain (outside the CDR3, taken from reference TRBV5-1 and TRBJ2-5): KAGVTQTPRYLIKTRGQQVTLSCSPISGHRSVSWYQQTPGQGLQFLFEYFSETQRNKGNFPGRFSGRQFSNSRSEMNVSTLELGDSALYLCASSLAQVGTSGWASQETQYFGPGTRLLVL.